One and the same sample provided the 2 T cell receptor beta chains below, sequenced in a study of blood T cell repertoires in COVID-19. Profiling relied on immunoSEQ multiplex PCR, and the TCRdb table lists in-frame clones only, not all of them. Of hundreds of thousands of clones in the sample, 88% are singletons; the top ten hold 0.65% to 0.95%. The sample taken for sequencing was peripheral blood. These receptors originate from a woman aged 25-40 years with acute or convalescent COVID-19.

The sample holds a few counts of this clone. The gene calls are TRBV9 and TRBJ2-5; D might be TRBD2 (6 bases). Deletions cut 0 bases from V and 5 bases from J, with 14 bases between. Germline V gene data show CDR1 as SGDLS and CDR2 as YYNGEE. The CDR3 loop spans 15 amino acids. The CDR3 here is CASSVETGVRETQYF. In DNA, the CDR3 is TGTGCCAGCAGCGTAGAAACGGGAGTTCGCGAGACCCAGTACTTC.

This rearrangement joins TRBV6-2 or TRBV6-3 to TRBJ2-2; D not certain. This CDR3 contains 16 residues. Germline V gene lookup returns CDR1 MNHEY and CDR2 SVGEGT. Deletions cut 5 bases from V and 1 base from J, with 14 bases between. CDR3 sequence: CASSRERGVNTGELFF. In nucleotides, the CDR3 is TGTGCCAGCAGTCGCGAACGCGGAGTGAACACCGGGGAGCTGTTTTTT.